These 2 T cell receptor beta chains were sequenced from one sample in a study of OX40 agonist ivuxolimab in advanced cancers. The assay was immunoSEQ multiplex PCR, and TCRdb's table has in-frame clones only and misses some. The sample holds tens of thousands of clones; more than 80% are singletons and the top ten take about 0.69%. The source material was CD4+ or CD8+ T cells sorted from blood, sampled in a trial of the OX40 agonist ivuxolimab. These receptors were taken from an adult with an advanced solid tumor such as melanoma, head and neck, liver or kidney cancer.

J is TRBJ2-5 and V is TRBV7-9; TRBD2 agrees at 8 bases. The V and J ends lost 2 bases and 5 bases, in that order; junction bases with no gene match: 4. CDR1 is SEHNR, CDR2 FQNEAQ, per germline (reference sequence). This CDR3 comprises 14 residues. The CDR3 sequence is CASSLSRGVETQYF. CDR3 DNA: TGTGCCAGCAGCTTATCGCGGGGGGTCGAGACCCAGTACTTC.

V gene TRBV5-5 combines with J gene TRBJ1-3, with D unresolved. In germline, CDR1 is SGHKS, CDR2 YYEKEE (reference sequence). V was pared by 2 bases and J by 0 bases, with 6 bases between. The CDR3 is 14 amino acids. CDR3: CASSFRPSGNTIYF. CDR3 in DNA: TGTGCCAGCAGCTTCCGCCCCTCTGGAAACACCATATATTTT.